These T cell receptor beta chains were read from a single sample in a study of blood T cell repertoires in COVID-19. Using immunoSEQ multiplex PCR, the repertoire was profiled, and TCRdb retains in-frame clones only, with some absent. This table holds hundreds of thousands of clones, 70% to 85% found once. Sequenced material: peripheral blood. The receptors were sampled from a woman over 75 with active or convalescent COVID-19. CDR3s include the opening cysteine and the closing phenylalanine or tryptophan. The D gene is left open where the match is weak. For some rows the clone size is stated as once, few or many, or as a class when expanded; others skip it.

17	TRBD1	TRBV2	TRBJ1-5	NA	CASSEFPPGQGNQPQHF	TGTGCCAGCAGTGAGTTCCCGCCGGGACAGGGGAATCAGCCCCAGCATTTT
17	NA	TRBV7-2	TRBJ1-6	NA	CASSLRPATSGNSPLHF	TGTGCCAGCAGCTTACGACCCGCGACCTCAGGGAATTCACCCCTCCACTTT
14	NA	TRBV7-8	TRBJ2-7	NA	CASSPPRGAYEQYF	TGTGCCAGCAGCCCCCCCAGGGGAGCGTACGAGCAGTACTTC
14	NA	TRBV28	TRBJ1-1	NA	CASEDGRQNTEAFF	TGTGCCAGCGAGGACGGGAGACAGAACACTGAAGCTTTCTTT
17	NA	TRBV4-1	TRBJ2-7	once	CASSQDPPGVHPYEQYF	TGCGCCAGCAGCCAAGACCCTCCCGGGGTACACCCCTACGAGCAGTACTTC
13	NA	TRBV19	TRBJ1-6	NA	CASSLPQVVPLHF	TGTGCCAGTAGCTTACCACAGGTAGTGCCCCTCCACTTT
14	TRBD1	TRBV2	TRBJ1-2	NA	CASSGDRGGYGYTF	TGTGCCAGCAGTGGAGACAGGGGTGGCTATGGCTACACCTTC
15	NA	TRBV28	TRBJ1-5	NA	CASSLHGVSNQPQHF	TGTGCCAGCAGTTTACACGGGGTCAGCAATCAGCCCCAGCATTTT
15	NA	TRBV5-1	TRBJ1-5	NA	CASSDGTNWDQPQHF	TGCGCCAGCAGCGATGGGACTAATTGGGATCAGCCCCAGCATTTT
14	NA	TRBV19	TRBJ1-3	NA	CASKSGQTGNTIYF	TGTGCCAGTAAAAGCGGCCAGACTGGAAACACCATATATTTT
13	NA	TRBV2	TRBJ2-7	once	CASSVFGSYEQYF	TGTGCCAGCAGTGTATTCGGTTCCTACGAGCAGTACTTC
15	NA	TRBV5-1	TRBJ1-3	few	CASSLTSGTGNTIYF	TGCGCCAGCAGCTTGACTTCGGGGACTGGAAACACCATATATTTT
14	TRBD2	TRBV28	TRBJ2-7	NA	CASSQTSGIYEQYF	TGTGCCAGCAGCCAAACTAGCGGGATCTACGAGCAGTACTTC
15	TRBD2	TRBV2	TRBJ2-2	NA	CASTESGANTGELFF	TGTGCCAGCACCGAAAGCGGGGCGAACACCGGGGAGCTGTTTTTT
15	TRBD1	TRBV5-4	TRBJ1-6	NA	CASSLKQGLGSPLHF	TGTGCCAGCAGCTTGAAACAGGGGCTGGGGTCACCCCTCCACTTT
16	TRBD1	TRBV7-9	TRBJ2-3	NA	CASSSQGDRVTDTQYF	TGTGCCAGCAGCTCCCAAGGGGACAGGGTAACAGATACGCAGTATTTT
13	NA	TRBV12-3/TRBV12-4	TRBJ1-4	NA	CACGIRMNEKLFF	TGTGCCTGCGGGATCAGGATGAATGAAAAACTGTTTTTT
18	TRBD2	TRBV5-4	TRBJ2-3	NA	CASRPLAGAFYSTDTQYF	TGTGCCAGCAGGCCTCTAGCGGGAGCCTTCTATAGCACAGATACGCAGTATTTT
16	NA	TRBV5-1	TRBJ2-3	NA	CASSLGGLSSTDTQYF	TGCGCCAGCAGCTTGGGAGGGTTGTCGAGCACAGATACGCAGTATTTT
15	TRBD2	TRBV9	TRBJ2-7	NA	CASSVLAGGPYEQYF	TGTGCCAGCAGCGTCCTAGCGGGGGGCCCCTACGAGCAGTACTTC
14	TRBD1	TRBV19	TRBJ2-7	NA	CASSMDRDLYEQYF	TGTGCCAGTAGTATGGACAGGGACCTCTACGAGCAGTACTTC
12	NA	TRBV3-1/TRBV3-2	TRBJ1-3	NA	CASSTGVAGIYF	TGTGCCAGCAGCACCGGTGTAGCCGGAATATATTTT
11	NA	TRBV19	TRBJ2-2	NA	CASSGSGELFF	TGTGCCAGTAGCGGGTCCGGGGAGCTGTTTTTT
16	TRBD2	TRBV7-6	TRBJ2-7	once	CASSLGGSGGTYEQYF	TGTGCCAGCAGCTTAGGGGGTAGCGGGGGTACCTACGAGCAGTACTTC
15	TRBD1	TRBV5-1	TRBJ1-3	NA	CASSPGQGSGNTIYF	TGCGCCAGCAGCCCCGGACAGGGGAGTGGAAACACCATATATTTT
16	TRBD1	TRBV5-6	TRBJ2-2	NA	CASSYRDRGPTGELFF	TGTGCCAGCAGCTACCGGGACAGGGGGCCAACCGGGGAGCTGTTTTTT
14	TRBD1	TRBV10-3	TRBJ1-5	NA	CATHRTGGDQPQHF	TGTGCCACCCATCGGACAGGGGGTGACCAGCCCCAGCATTTT
15	NA	TRBV5-1	TRBJ2-1	NA	CASSRDSLGHNEQFF	TGCGCCAGCAGCCGGGACTCATTGGGCCACAATGAGCAGTTCTTC
14	TRBD2	TRBV2	TRBJ2-7	NA	CASSGLDVSYEQYF	TGTGCCAGCAGCGGACTAGATGTATCCTACGAGCAGTACTTC
15	NA	TRBV6-4	TRBJ2-1	NA	CASSVQGPLYNEQFF	TGTGCCAGCAGTGTGCAGGGTCCCCTCTACAATGAGCAGTTCTTC
13	NA	TRBV11-3	TRBJ2-1	once	CASSLGPYNEQFF	TGTGCCAGCAGCTTAGGGCCTTACAATGAGCAGTTCTTC
12	NA	TRBV7-9	TRBJ2-1	NA	CASSPGLGEQFF	TGTGCCAGCAGCCCCGGACTGGGTGAGCAGTTCTTC
15	TRBD1	TRBV25-1	TRBJ1-2	NA	CASSEWAGGAKGYTF	TGTGCCAGCAGTGAATGGGCAGGGGGCGCAAAGGGCTACACCTTC
15	NA	TRBV2	TRBJ1-1	NA	CASRQRVLPNTEAFF	TGTGCCAGCAGGCAACGGGTCTTACCGAACACTGAAGCTTTCTTT
15	TRBD1	TRBV28	TRBJ1-5	NA	CASRPGDSLNQPQHF	TGTGCCAGCAGACCCGGGGACAGTCTTAATCAGCCCCAGCATTTT
15	TRBD2	TRBV7-9	TRBJ2-1	NA	CASTLLAGYLGEQFF	TGTGCCAGCACCCTACTAGCGGGATACCTCGGTGAGCAGTTCTTC
11	NA	TRBV20-1	TRBJ1-1	NA	CSARGHTEAFF	TGCAGTGCTAGGGGGCACACTGAAGCTTTCTTT
13	NA	TRBV6-2/TRBV6-3	TRBJ2-7	NA	CASSLAGRYEQYF	TGTGCCAGCAGTTTAGCAGGGCGCTACGAGCAGTACTTC